This T cell receptor (beta chain) was documented in a study of T-cell memory formation after mild COVID-19 (dated by TCRdb to the early 2020s). For the wider study: TCR sequence clusters from the two donors were largely donor specific. Two young, previously healthy adult volunteers, one female and one male, were included in the cohort. In a couple of donors, T-cell clones that expanded and contracted after mild COVID-19 were followed by sequencing TCRalpha and TCRbeta repertoires longitudinally. On the study overall, not on this receptor specifically: The second-wave clones that peaked on day 37 were not confirmed to be SARS-CoV-2 specific. Contracting CD4+ clones appeared mostly in the CM and EM memory subsets, whereas CD8+ clones were enriched in EMRA. From day 15 to 85, contracting clones showed balanced CD4/CD8 phenotypes, whereas a second wave of clones that expanded from day 15 to 37 leaned towards CD4+. Only a couple of mild cases were covered in the study, and larger cohorts including severe cases with pre-infection samples were considered necessary. The detection of some responding clones in pre-infection memory suggests that pre-existing cross-reactive memory T cells joined the SARS-CoV-2 response.

Turning to this clonotype: It lacks a known antigen. Base qualities are not at hand, and no much larger clone is one base apart.

Ficoll-Paque density gradient centrifugation was used to isolate PBMCs. TCRdb shows the sequencer as Illumina NovaSeq 6000. TCRalpha and TCRbeta cDNA libraries were built by 5'RACE with constant-segment primers, adding sample barcodes and unique molecular identifiers. Trizol reagent was used to extract RNA from every sample. Amplification of the libraries took two PCR steps, and the second step added a second sample barcode plus Illumina TruSeq adapters. Sequencing of libraries was performed on an Illumina NovaSeq with 2 x 150 bp paired-end reads. On the study's bioinformatics: Demultiplexing of reads and collapsing into UMI-guided consensus sequences were performed with migec v1.2.7. Using mixcr v2.1.11, UMI consensuses were aligned to TRA and TRB V and J templates and then assembled into clonotypes. Clonotypes were classified as expanded or contracted when called significant by both edgeR and NoisET, with noise models trained on biological replicates. For edgeR calls, a false discovery rate-adjusted p below 0.01 and a log2 fold-change threshold of 1 were applied. As an exploratory analysis of dynamics, PCA with hierarchical clustering was applied to max-normalized trajectories of the 1000 most abundant clonotypes. Each responding clone was given a CD4 or CD8 phenotype based on the CD4+ and CD8+ repertoires, which had been sequenced separately. TCRdb ran its own pipeline on the public reads, namely fastp trimming at Q25 and MiXCR clone calling, and kept in-frame beta chains. Rows merge per CDR3 protein into single entries with the most common DNA and genes. TCRdb's processing, not the authors', yielded these V and J calls. Recorded for this sample are about 88,000 distinct CDR3 sequences; around a quarter of them occurred a single time. The ten largest clonotypes hold under 55% of the sample.

Material for sequencing was PBMCs or a T cell subset sorted from them (not recorded which). The receptor comes from a man between 18 and 35 years old who had mild COVID-19 (a few samples of this study predate the infection). The sample titles of this study are shuffled in the database, so cell type and time point are left out; the donor was told from shared clones.

This receptor carries the CDR3 CSARDLGSGNEQFF. The nucleotide sequence is TGCAGTGCTAGAGATCTGGGGTCGGGGAATGAGCAGTTCTTC. The chain links TRBV20-1 with TRBJ2-1; 5 matching bases give a weak D call of TRBD2. Per the germline V gene (reference sequence), DFQATT is the CDR1 and SNEGSKA is the CDR2. The CDR3, cysteine through phenylalanine, is 14 amino acids long. Here the CDR3 DNA is all that survives: 42 bases in frame from base 1. V drops 0 bases and J drops 7 bases, leaving 13 bases in between.